The rows below give T cell receptor beta chains drawn from one sample of a study of Ad26.COV2.S vaccination and SARS-CoV-2 variants. Libraries were prepared by immunoSEQ multiplex PCR; TCRdb keeps only in-frame clonotypes and omits some of them. Of a few hundred thousand clones in the sample, roughly 91% were seen once. The sample consisted of peripheral blood, taken in a trial of Ad26.COV2.S vaccine versus placebo. The receptors stem from a person between 18 and 65 years old who received the Ad26.COV2.S COVID-19 vaccine or a placebo. Both conserved end residues are part of each CDR3. Each record gives: V gene, CDR3 length, clone size, J gene, D gene, CDR3 protein, CDR3 DNA. D genes are given only for firm matches. Size values are once, few and many counts, or a class for expanded clones, and some rows have none.

TRBV18,14,NA,TRBJ1-2,TRBD1,CASSPPTGGYGYTF,TGTGCCAGCTCACCCCCGACAGGGGGCTATGGCTACACCTTC
TRBV7-3,15,NA,TRBJ1-1,NA,CASSQKGEGGTEAFF,TGTGCCAGCAGCCAAAAGGGAGAGGGGGGCACTGAAGCTTTCTTT
TRBV5-1,14,NA,TRBJ1-1,NA,CASSPPGQATEAFF,TGCGCCAGCAGCCCCCCGGGGCAGGCGACTGAAGCTTTCTTT
TRBV11-2,15,NA,TRBJ2-7,NA,CASSLTGSLSDEQYF,TGTGCCAGCAGCTTAACAGGGTCTCTATCGGACGAGCAGTACTTC
TRBV4-1,14,NA,TRBJ2-1,TRBD1,CASSRGTGYNEQFF,TGCGCCAGCAGCCGGGGGACAGGCTACAATGAGCAGTTCTTC
TRBV6-6,13,NA,TRBJ1-1,NA,CASNNRVPTEAFF,TGTGCCAGCAACAACAGGGTCCCCACTGAAGCTTTCTTT
TRBV3-1/TRBV3-2,15,once,TRBJ2-7,TRBD2,CASSPQASGLLEQYF,TGTGCCAGCAGCCCCCAGGCTAGCGGACTTCTAGAGCAGTACTTC
TRBV16,15,NA,TRBJ1-2,TRBD1,CASSQQGGPNYGYTF,TGTGCCAGCAGCCAGCAGGGGGGGCCAAACTATGGCTACACCTTC
TRBV12-3/TRBV12-4,11,NA,TRBJ1-2,NA,CASSSGHGYTF,TGTGCCAGCAGTTCGGGACACGGCTACACCTTC
TRBV12-3/TRBV12-4,12,many,TRBJ1-1,NA,CASSRPGTEAFF,TGTGCCAGCAGCCGACCGGGCACTGAAGCTTTCTTT
TRBV27,16,NA,TRBJ1-1,NA,CASSLRQTLLNTEAFF,TGTGCCAGCAGTTTAAGGCAGACTCTTCTGAACACTGAAGCTTTCTTT
TRBV6-5,11,NA,TRBJ2-1,NA,CASPKYNEQFF,TGTGCCAGCCCGAAATACAATGAGCAGTTCTTC
TRBV18,12,once,TRBJ1-5,NA,CASSPDNQPQHF,TGTGCCAGCTCCCCAGACAATCAGCCCCAGCATTTT
TRBV2,14,few,TRBJ1-1,NA,CASILVSAGTEAFF,TGTGCCAGCATCTTAGTCTCGGCGGGTACTGAAGCTTTCTTT
TRBV5-1,15,NA,TRBJ2-1,TRBD1,CASSLGQGQVGEQFF,TGCGCCAGCAGCTTGGGACAGGGCCAAGTGGGTGAGCAGTTCTTC
TRBV9,13,NA,TRBJ1-2,NA,CASSVGLNDGYTF,TGTGCCAGCAGCGTAGGGTTGAATGATGGCTACACCTTC
TRBV19,14,NA,TRBJ2-2,NA,CASSMASNTGELFF,TGTGCCAGTAGTATGGCATCGAACACCGGGGAGCTGTTTTTT
TRBV15,13,NA,TRBJ2-2,NA,CATSRGAVGELFF,TGTGCCACCAGCAGAGGGGCAGTCGGGGAGCTGTTTTTT
TRBV5-5,15,once,TRBJ1-5,NA,CASSYTGYSNQPQHF,TGTGCCAGCAGCTATACAGGGTATAGCAATCAGCCCCAGCATTTT
TRBV5-1,14,NA,TRBJ2-5,NA,CASSLGLAGETQYF,TGCGCCAGCAGCTTGGGGCTAGCTGGAGAGACCCAGTACTTC
TRBV11-2,12,NA,TRBJ2-7,NA,CASSLTGYEQYF,TGTGCCAGCAGCTTAACGGGTTACGAGCAGTACTTC
TRBV6-5,15,NA,TRBJ2-5,TRBD1,CASSHRGQIQETQYF,TGTGCCAGCAGTCACAGGGGCCAGATCCAAGAGACCCAGTACTTC
TRBV11-3,13,NA,TRBJ2-7,NA,CASSSGAGYEQYF,TGTGCCAGCAGCTCGGGTGCCGGCTACGAGCAGTACTTC
TRBV7-6,16,once,TRBJ2-2,TRBD1,CASSLPGGANTGELFF,TGTGCCAGCAGCTTACCAGGGGGCGCGAACACCGGGGAGCTGTTTTTT
TRBV18,14,once,TRBJ2-5,NA,CASSPPTQQETQYF,TGTGCCAGCTCACCACCAACTCAGCAAGAGACCCAGTACTTC
TRBV19,14,NA,TRBJ2-7,TRBD2,CASSTPGGPYEQYF,TGTGCCAGTAGTACCCCGGGAGGTCCCTACGAGCAGTACTTC
TRBV27,15,NA,TRBJ2-7,TRBD1,CASSRDGTGVYEQYF,TGTGCCAGCAGTCGTGACGGGACAGGGGTTTACGAGCAGTACTTC
TRBV6-4,14,NA,TRBJ1-3,NA,CASSDTFPGNTIYF,TGTGCCAGCAGTGACACCTTTCCTGGAAACACCATATATTTT
TRBV7-2,16,NA,TRBJ2-5,TRBD2,CASSTGLAGVQETQYF,TGTGCCAGCAGCACCGGACTAGCGGGGGTACAAGAGACCCAGTACTTC
TRBV6-5,14,NA,TRBJ1-4,TRBD1,CASSRTGGNEKLFF,TGTGCCAGCAGTCGGACAGGGGGGAATGAAAAACTGTTTTTT
TRBV5-6,13,NA,TRBJ1-3,NA,CASSLKSGNTIYF,TGTGCCAGCAGCCTTAAATCTGGAAACACCATATATTTT
TRBV10-3,14,NA,TRBJ1-2,NA,CAISESQGNYGYTF,TGTGCCATCAGTGAGTCACAGGGCAACTATGGCTACACCTTC
TRBV7-3,14,NA,TRBJ2-2,TRBD2,CASSLSGGTGELFF,TGTGCCAGCAGCTTATCGGGGGGAACCGGGGAGCTGTTTTTT
TRBV5-4,12,NA,TRBJ1-4,NA,CASSAPNEKLFF,TGTGCCAGCAGCGCTCCTAATGAAAAACTGTTTTTT
TRBV19,19,NA,TRBJ2-3,NA,CASSIGFWAATTRTDTQYF,TGTGCCAGTAGTATAGGATTTTGGGCGGCTACCACACGGACAGATACGCAGTATTTT
TRBV9,14,NA,TRBJ2-2,NA,CASSVAVNTGELFF,TGTGCCAGCAGCGTAGCTGTAAATACCGGGGAGCTGTTTTTT
TRBV2,18,NA,TRBJ2-5,TRBD1,CASSEIRVGTGGEETQYF,TGTGCCAGCAGTGAAATCCGGGTCGGGACAGGGGGTGAAGAGACCCAGTACTTC
TRBV18,14,NA,TRBJ1-6,TRBD1,CASSQGQGNSPLHF,TGTGCCAGCTCACAAGGACAGGGTAATTCACCCCTCCACTTT
TRBV7-6,16,NA,TRBJ2-7,TRBD1,CASSLAPGQGTYEQYF,TGTGCCAGCAGCTTAGCCCCGGGACAGGGGACCTACGAGCAGTACTTC
TRBV11-2,15,NA,TRBJ2-7,TRBD1,CASSLGQGARNEQYF,TGTGCCAGCAGCCTCGGACAGGGGGCTAGGAACGAGCAGTACTTC
TRBV7-3,14,NA,TRBJ2-1,TRBD2,CASSYSGGAGEQFF,TGTGCCAGCAGCTACAGCGGGGGGGCCGGTGAGCAGTTCTTC
TRBV12-3/TRBV12-4,13,NA,TRBJ2-7,NA,CASSLALGYEQYF,TGTGCCAGCAGTTTAGCGCTGGGCTACGAGCAGTACTTC
TRBV5-6,17,NA,TRBJ1-3,TRBD1,CASSSYAGQSSGNTIYF,TGTGCCAGCAGCTCCTATGCGGGACAGAGCTCTGGAAACACCATATATTTT
TRBV29-1,14,NA,TRBJ1-3,NA,CSVAAGISGNTIYF,TGCAGCGTTGCGGCGGGAATCTCTGGAAACACCATATATTTT
TRBV2,13,NA,TRBJ1-2,NA,CASSGKNNYGYTF,TGTGCCAGCAGTGGGAAGAATAACTATGGCTACACCTTC
TRBV5-1,14,once,TRBJ2-3,NA,CASSPGTWTVTQYF,TGCGCCAGCAGCCCAGGGACCTGGACGGTAACGCAGTATTTT
TRBV14,17,few,TRBJ1-1,NA,CASSHRGLGQMNTEAFF,TGTGCCAGCAGCCACCGGGGCCTTGGACAGATGAACACTGAAGCTTTCTTT
TRBV19,13,NA,TRBJ1-5,TRBD1,CASSADRNQPQHF,TGTGCCAGTAGTGCGGACAGGAATCAGCCCCAGCATTTT
TRBV5-5,16,NA,TRBJ2-3,TRBD2,CASSPGTSGETDTQYF,TGTGCCAGCAGCCCCGGGACTAGCGGGGAAACAGATACGCAGTATTTT
TRBV14,15,NA,TRBJ1-2,NA,CASSQEFEGIYGYTF,TGTGCCAGCAGCCAAGAATTCGAAGGAATTTATGGCTACACCTTC
TRBV7-2,18,NA,TRBJ2-3,NA,CASSFGPTADLSTDTQYF,TGTGCCAGCAGCTTCGGACCGACGGCGGACCTTAGCACAGATACGCAGTATTTT
TRBV5-1,17,few,TRBJ1-1,TRBD1,CASSSPVEGAPNTEAFF,TGCGCCAGCAGCTCCCCCGTGGAGGGGGCTCCGAACACTGAAGCTTTCTTT
TRBV7-3,15,NA,TRBJ1-6,TRBD1,CASSLQAGGNSPLHF,TGTGCCAGCAGCTTACAGGCAGGGGGTAATTCACCCCTCCACTTT
TRBV11-2,13,NA,TRBJ1-2,NA,CASRETAHYGYTF,TGTGCCAGCAGGGAGACGGCTCACTATGGCTACACCTTC
TRBV9,13,NA,TRBJ2-3,NA,CASSPGPTDTQYF,TGTGCCAGCAGCCCGGGGCCCACAGATACGCAGTATTTT
TRBV6-4,17,once,TRBJ1-1,TRBD1,CASTQSRDRGMNTEAFF,TGTGCCAGCACGCAGTCCCGGGACAGGGGTATGAACACTGAAGCTTTCTTT
TRBV30,13,NA,TRBJ2-5,NA,CAWSGSWGETQYF,TGTGCCTGGAGCGGATCCTGGGGAGAGACCCAGTACTTC